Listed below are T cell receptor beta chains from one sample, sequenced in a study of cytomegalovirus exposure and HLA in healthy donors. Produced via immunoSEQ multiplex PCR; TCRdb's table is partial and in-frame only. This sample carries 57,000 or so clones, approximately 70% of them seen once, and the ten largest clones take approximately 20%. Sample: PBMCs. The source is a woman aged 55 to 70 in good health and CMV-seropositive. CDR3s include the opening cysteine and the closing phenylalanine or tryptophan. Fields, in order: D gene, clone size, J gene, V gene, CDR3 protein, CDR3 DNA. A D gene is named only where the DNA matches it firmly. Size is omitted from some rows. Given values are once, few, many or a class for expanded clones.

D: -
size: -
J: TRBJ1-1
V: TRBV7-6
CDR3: CASRDGGMNTEAFF
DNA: TGTGCCAGCAGGGACGGAGGAATGAACACTGAAGCTTTCTTT

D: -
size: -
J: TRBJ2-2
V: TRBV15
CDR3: CATSRDGSGTNTGELFF
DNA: TGTGCCACCAGCAGAGACGGGTCCGGAACGAACACCGGGGAGCTGTTTTTT

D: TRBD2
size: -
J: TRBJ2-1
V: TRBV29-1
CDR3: CSAGGVSLHNEQFF
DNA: TGCAGCGCCGGGGGGGTCTCTCTCCACAATGAGCAGTTCTTC

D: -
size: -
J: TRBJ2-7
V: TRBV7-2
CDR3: CASSLDREKQYF
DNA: TGTGCCAGCAGCTTAGACAGGGAGAAGCAGTACTTC

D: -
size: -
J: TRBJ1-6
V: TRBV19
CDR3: CASSMRNSPLHF
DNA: TGTGCCAGTAGTATGCGAAATTCACCCCTCCACTTT

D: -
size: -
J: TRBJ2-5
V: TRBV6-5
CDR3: CASSSTGLIKTQYF
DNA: TGTGCCAGCAGTTCCACGGGGTTGATAAAGACCCAGTACTTC

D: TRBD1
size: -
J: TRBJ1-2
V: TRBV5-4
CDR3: CASSLGTGYYGYTF
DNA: TGTGCCAGCAGCCTTGGGACAGGCTACTATGGCTACACCTTC

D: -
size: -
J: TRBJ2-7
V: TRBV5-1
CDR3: CASRTREPYEQYF
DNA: TGCGCCAGCAGGACTCGGGAGCCCTACGAGCAGTACTTC

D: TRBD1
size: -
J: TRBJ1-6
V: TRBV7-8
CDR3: CASSLANLGGLGQGLYNSPLHF
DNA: TGTGCCAGCAGCTTAGCCAATCTTGGGGGGTTGGGACAGGGCCTCTATAATTCACCCCTCCACTTT

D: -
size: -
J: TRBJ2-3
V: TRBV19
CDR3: CASSIAQGTDTQYF
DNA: TGTGCCAGTAGTATCGCCCAGGGCACAGATACGCAGTATTTT

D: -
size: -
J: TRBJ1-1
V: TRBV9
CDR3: CASSGGVVTEAFF
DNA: TGTGCCAGCAGCGGGGGGGTGGTCACTGAAGCTTTCTTT

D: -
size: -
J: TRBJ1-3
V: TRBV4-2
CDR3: CASSQAGVLAGNTIYF
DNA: TGTGCCAGCAGCCAAGCCGGTGTGCTTGCTGGAAACACCATATATTTT

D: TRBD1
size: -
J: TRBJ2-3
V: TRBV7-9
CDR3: CASSLAQTGESDTQYF
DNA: TGTGCCAGCAGCTTAGCGCAGACAGGGGAGTCAGATACGCAGTATTTT

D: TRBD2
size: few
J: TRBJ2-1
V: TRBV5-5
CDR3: CASSQDPGLAGGYNEQFF
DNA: TGTGCCAGCAGCCAAGATCCCGGACTAGCGGGGGGCTACAATGAGCAGTTCTTC

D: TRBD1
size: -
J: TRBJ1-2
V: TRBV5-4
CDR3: CASGKGRGDYGYTF
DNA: TGTGCCAGCGGAAAGGGCAGGGGGGACTATGGCTACACCTTC

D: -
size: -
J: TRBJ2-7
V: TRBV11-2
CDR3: CASSLTRRIEQYF
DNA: TGTGCCAGCAGCTTAACACGGAGGATCGAGCAGTACTTC

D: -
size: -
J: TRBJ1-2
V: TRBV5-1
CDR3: CASSLRGEVYGYTF
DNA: TGCGCCAGCAGCTTGAGAGGGGAGGTCTATGGCTACACCTTC

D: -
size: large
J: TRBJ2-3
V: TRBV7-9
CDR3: CASSGDQSGPYTDTQYF
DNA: TGTGCCAGCAGCGGAGACCAAAGCGGGCCTTACACAGATACGCAGTATTTT

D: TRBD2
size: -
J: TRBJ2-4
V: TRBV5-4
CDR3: CASGYGGTTKNIQYF
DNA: TGTGCCAGCGGATACGGGGGGACCACCAAAAACATTCAGTACTTC

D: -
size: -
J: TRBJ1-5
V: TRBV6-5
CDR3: CASSKGNFNQPQHF
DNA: TGTGCCAGCAGCAAGGGGAACTTCAATCAGCCCCAGCATTTT

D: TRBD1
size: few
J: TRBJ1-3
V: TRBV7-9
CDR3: CSSSPNRDRYSGNTIYF
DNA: TGTTCCAGCAGCCCCAACCGGGACAGGTACTCTGGAAACACCATATATTTT

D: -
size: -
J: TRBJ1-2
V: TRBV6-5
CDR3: CASSSEYYYGYTF
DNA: TGTGCCAGCAGTTCCGAGTACTACTATGGCTACACCTTC

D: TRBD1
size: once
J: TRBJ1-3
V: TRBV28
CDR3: CASSSGGPTRNTIYF
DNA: TGTGCCAGCAGTTCAGGGGGCCCGACCCGAAACACCATATATTTT

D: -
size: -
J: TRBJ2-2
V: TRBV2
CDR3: CASSFGLPNTGELFF
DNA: TGTGCCAGCAGTTTTGGGCTCCCGAACACCGGGGAGCTGTTTTTT

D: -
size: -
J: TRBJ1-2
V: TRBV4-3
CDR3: CASNLELGSYGYTF
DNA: TGCGCCAGCAACCTGGAGCTAGGGAGCTATGGCTACACCTTC

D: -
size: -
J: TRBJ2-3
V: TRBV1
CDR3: CTSSQDQLRSGGTDTQYF
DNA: TGCACCAGCAGCCAAGATCAACTTCGGAGCGGGGGCACAGATACGCAGTATTTT

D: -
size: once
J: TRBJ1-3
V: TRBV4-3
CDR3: CASSQDEQGVSGNTIYF
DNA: TGCGCCAGCAGCCAAGATGAACAGGGCGTCTCTGGAAACACCATATATTTT

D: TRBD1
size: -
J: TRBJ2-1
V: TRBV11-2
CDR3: CASSPRTGVHEQFF
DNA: TGTGCCAGCAGCCCACGGACAGGGGTCCATGAGCAGTTCTTC

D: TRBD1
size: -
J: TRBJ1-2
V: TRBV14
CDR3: CASSQRDRGRQGYGYTF
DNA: TGTGCCAGCAGCCAGCGGGACAGGGGCAGACAGGGCTATGGCTACACCTTC

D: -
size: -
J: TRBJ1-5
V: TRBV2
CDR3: CASSADQPQHF
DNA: TGTGCCAGCAGTGCCGATCAGCCCCAGCATTTT

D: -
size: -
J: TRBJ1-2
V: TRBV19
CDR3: CASSSSDLIYGYTF
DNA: TGTGCCAGTAGTTCGTCGGACTTGATCTATGGCTACACCTTC

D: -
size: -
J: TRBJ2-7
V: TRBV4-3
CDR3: CASSQDASYIYEQYF
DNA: TGCGCCAGCAGCCAAGATGCTAGTTATATTTACGAGCAGTACTTC

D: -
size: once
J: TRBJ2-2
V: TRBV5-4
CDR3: CASSVGTTTGELFF
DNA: TGTGCCAGCAGCGTCGGGACAACCACCGGGGAGCTGTTTTTT

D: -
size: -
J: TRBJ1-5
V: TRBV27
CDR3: CASSLLGDQPQHF
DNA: TGTGCCAGCAGTTTACTGGGCGATCAGCCCCAGCATTTT

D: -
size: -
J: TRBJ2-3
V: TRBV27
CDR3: CASSLSSPRADTQYF
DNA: TGTGCCAGCAGTTTATCTTCCCCCAGGGCAGATACGCAGTATTTT

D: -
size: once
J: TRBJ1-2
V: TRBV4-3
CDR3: CASSQEGTSYGYTF
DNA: TGCGCCAGCAGCCAAGAGGGGACATCCTATGGCTACACCTTC

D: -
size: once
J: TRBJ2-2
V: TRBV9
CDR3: CASSLGGGNTGELFF
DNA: TGTGCCAGCAGCTTAGGGGGGGGGAACACCGGGGAGCTGTTTTTT

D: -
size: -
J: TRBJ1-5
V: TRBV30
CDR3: CAWSVGADQPQHF
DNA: TGTGCCTGGAGTGTAGGAGCCGATCAGCCCCAGCATTTT